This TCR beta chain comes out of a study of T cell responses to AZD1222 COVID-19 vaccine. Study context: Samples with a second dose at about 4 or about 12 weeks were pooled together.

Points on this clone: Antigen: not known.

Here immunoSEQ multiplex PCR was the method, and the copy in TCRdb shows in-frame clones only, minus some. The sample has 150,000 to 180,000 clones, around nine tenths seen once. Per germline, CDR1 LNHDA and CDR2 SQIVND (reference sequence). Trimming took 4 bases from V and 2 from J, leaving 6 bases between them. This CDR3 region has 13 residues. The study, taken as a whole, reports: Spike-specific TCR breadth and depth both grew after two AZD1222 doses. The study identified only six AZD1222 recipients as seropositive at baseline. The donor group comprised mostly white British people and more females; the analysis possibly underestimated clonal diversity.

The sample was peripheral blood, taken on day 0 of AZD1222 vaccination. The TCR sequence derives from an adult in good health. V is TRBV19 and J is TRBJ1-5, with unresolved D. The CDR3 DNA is TGTGCCAGTAGTAGTGACGGCAATCAGCCCCAGCATTTT. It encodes CASSSDGNQPQHF.